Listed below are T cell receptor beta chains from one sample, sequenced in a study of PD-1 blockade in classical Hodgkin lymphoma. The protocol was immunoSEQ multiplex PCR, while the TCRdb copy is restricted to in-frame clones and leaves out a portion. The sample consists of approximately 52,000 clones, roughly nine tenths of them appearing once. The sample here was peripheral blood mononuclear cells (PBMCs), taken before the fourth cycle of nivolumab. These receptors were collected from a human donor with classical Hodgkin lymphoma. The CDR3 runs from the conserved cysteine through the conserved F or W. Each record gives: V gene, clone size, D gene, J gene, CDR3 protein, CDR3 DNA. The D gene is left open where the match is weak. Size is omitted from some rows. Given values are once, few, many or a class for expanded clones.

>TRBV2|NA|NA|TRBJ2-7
CASSEGTRRPSDEQYF
TGTGCCAGCAGTGAAGGTACCAGACGACCCTCGGACGAGCAGTACTTC
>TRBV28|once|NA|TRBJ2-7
CASSHIYEQYF
TGTGCCAGCAGTCATATCTACGAGCAGTACTTC
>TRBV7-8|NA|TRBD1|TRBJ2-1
CASSLEGTGGWEQFF
TGTGCCAGCAGCTTAGAAGGGACAGGGGGCTGGGAGCAGTTCTTC
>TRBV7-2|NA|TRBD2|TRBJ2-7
CASSLPPGGAGEQYF
TGTGCCAGCAGCTTACCCCCCGGGGGGGCCGGCGAGCAGTACTTC
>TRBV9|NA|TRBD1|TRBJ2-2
CASSEGQGANTGELFF
TGTGCCAGCAGCGAGGGACAGGGGGCCAACACCGGGGAGCTGTTTTTT
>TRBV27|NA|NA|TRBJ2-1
CASSRVESSYNEQFF
TGTGCCAGCAGTCGAGTTGAAAGCTCCTACAATGAGCAGTTCTTC
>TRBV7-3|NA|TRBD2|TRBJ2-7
CASSLAGGPTYEQYF
TGTGCCAGCAGCTTAGCGGGGGGCCCCACCTACGAGCAGTACTTC
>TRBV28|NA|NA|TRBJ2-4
CASTPGGGPHIQYF
TGTGCCAGCACCCCAGGGGGAGGGCCGCACATTCAGTACTTC
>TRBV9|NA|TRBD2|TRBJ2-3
CASSVELAGLTQYF
TGTGCCAGCAGCGTAGAATTAGCGGGGCTGACGCAGTATTTT
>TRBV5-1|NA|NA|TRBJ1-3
CASSLGQQNSGNTIYF
TGCGCCAGCAGCTTGGGACAGCAAAACTCTGGAAACACCATATATTTT
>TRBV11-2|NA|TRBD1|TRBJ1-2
CASSPQTGRHLYGYTF
TGTGCCAGCAGCCCCCAGACAGGGAGGCACCTCTATGGCTACACCTTC
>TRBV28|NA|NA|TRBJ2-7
CASSTKPGRFSEQYF
TGTGCCAGCAGTACCAAACCGGGACGATTCTCCGAGCAGTACTTC
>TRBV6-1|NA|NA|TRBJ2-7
CASSELNEQYF
TGTGCCAGCAGTGAATTGAACGAGCAGTACTTC
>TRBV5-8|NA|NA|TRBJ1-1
CASSFSHMGDFF
TGTGCCAGCAGCTTTTCCCATATGGGTGATTTCTTT
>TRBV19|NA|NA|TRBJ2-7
CASSISPQGPRAYEQYF
TGTGCCAGTAGTATATCACCCCAGGGTCCTAGGGCCTACGAGCAGTACTTC
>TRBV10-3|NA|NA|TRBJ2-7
CAISETTGEQYF
TGTGCCATCAGTGAGACGACGGGCGAGCAGTACTTC
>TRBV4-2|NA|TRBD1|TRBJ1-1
CASSPGGEGTEAFF
TGTGCCAGCAGCCCAGGGGGGGAGGGAACTGAAGCTTTCTTT
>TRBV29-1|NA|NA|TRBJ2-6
CSVAGLDGANVLTF
TGCAGCGTTGCAGGGTTGGATGGGGCCAACGTCCTGACTTTC
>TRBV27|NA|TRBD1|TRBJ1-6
CASRTSGTVYNSPLHF
TGTGCCAGCAGAACGTCTGGGACAGTATATAATTCACCCCTCCACTTT
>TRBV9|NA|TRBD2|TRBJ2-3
CASSVSPGLAADTQYF
TGTGCCAGCAGCGTATCCCCGGGACTAGCAGCAGATACGCAGTATTTT
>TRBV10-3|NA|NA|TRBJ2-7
CAISQGSPRYEQYF
TGTGCCATCAGTCAGGGTAGCCCTCGCTACGAGCAGTACTTC
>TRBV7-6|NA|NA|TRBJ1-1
CASSPGTLNSEAFF
TGTGCCAGCAGCCCGGGGACGCTTAACAGTGAAGCTTTCTTT
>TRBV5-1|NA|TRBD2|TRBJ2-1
CASSLEAGGLYNEQFF
TGCGCCAGCAGCTTGGAAGCGGGAGGCCTTTACAATGAGCAGTTCTTC
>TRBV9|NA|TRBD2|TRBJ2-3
CASSKSAGLGADTQYF
TGTGCCAGCAGCAAATCAGCGGGACTGGGCGCAGATACGCAGTATTTT
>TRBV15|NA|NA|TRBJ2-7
CATSRVRQGGSYEQYF
TGTGCCACCAGCAGGGTAAGACAGGGAGGCTCCTACGAGCAGTACTTC
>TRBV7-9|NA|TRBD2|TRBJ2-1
CASSLGRGAYNEQFF
TGTGCCAGCAGCTTAGGGCGGGGGGCATACAATGAGCAGTTCTTC
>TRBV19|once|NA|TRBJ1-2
CASSTEQGIRYGYTF
TGTGCCAGTAGTACGGAACAGGGTATTAGGTATGGCTACACCTTC
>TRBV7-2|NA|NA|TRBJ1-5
CASSLAGDGGGQPQHF
TGTGCCAGCAGCTTAGCCGGGGACGGAGGAGGGCAGCCCCAGCATTTT
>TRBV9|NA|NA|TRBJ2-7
CASSRGRTSSYEQYF
TGTGCCAGCAGCCGGGGACGTACGAGCTCCTACGAGCAGTACTTC
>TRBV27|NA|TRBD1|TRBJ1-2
CASKRDRETSSGYTF
TGTGCCAGCAAACGGGACAGGGAGACTTCTAGTGGCTACACCTTC
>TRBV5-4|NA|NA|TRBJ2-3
CASSPGGVEADTQYF
TGTGCCAGCAGCCCAGGCGGGGTGGAAGCGGATACGCAGTATTTT
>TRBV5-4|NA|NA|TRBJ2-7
CASSLGTGYSSYEQYF
TGTGCCAGCAGCTTGGGTACAGGGTACAGCTCCTACGAGCAGTACTTC
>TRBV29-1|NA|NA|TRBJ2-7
CSAQTGCDEQYF
TGCAGCGCACAAACAGGGTGTGACGAGCAGTACTTC
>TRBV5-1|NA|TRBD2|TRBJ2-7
CASSPRGRSTYEQYF
TGCGCCAGCAGCCCACGCGGGAGGTCCACCTACGAGCAGTACTTC
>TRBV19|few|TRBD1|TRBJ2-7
CASSPSGPGQGAYEQYF
TGTGCCAGTAGTCCCTCGGGTCCGGGACAGGGCGCCTACGAGCAGTACTTC
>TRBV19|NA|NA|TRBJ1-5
CASSPGKSNQPQHF
TGTGCCAGTAGTCCCGGAAAGAGCAATCAGCCCCAGCATTTT
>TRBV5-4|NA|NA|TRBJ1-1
CASSSPTLPGGTEAFF
TGTGCCAGCAGCTCCCCGACCCTGCCGGGAGGCACTGAAGCTTTCTTT
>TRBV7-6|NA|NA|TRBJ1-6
CASSLDQGLNSPLHF
TGTGCCAGCAGCTTAGATCAGGGGTTGAATTCACCCCTCCACTTT
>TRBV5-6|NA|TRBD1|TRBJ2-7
CASSFSPGQGAYEQYF
TGTGCCAGCAGCTTTTCCCCGGGACAGGGGGCCTACGAGCAGTACTTC
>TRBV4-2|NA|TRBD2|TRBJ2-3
CASSQSAGVPTDTQYF
TGTGCCAGCAGCCAATCAGCGGGGGTACCCACAGATACGCAGTATTTT
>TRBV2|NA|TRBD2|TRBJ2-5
CASSEALPGGRIKETQYF
TGTGCCAGCAGTGAAGCGCTTCCGGGCGGGAGGATCAAAGAGACCCAGTACTTC
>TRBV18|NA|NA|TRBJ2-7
CASSQEGGGYEQYF
TGTGCCAGCTCTCAAGAGGGAGGTGGTTACGAGCAGTACTTC
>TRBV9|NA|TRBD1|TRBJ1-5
CASSPGTGGNQPQHF
TGTGCCAGCAGCCCGGGGACAGGGGGGAATCAGCCCCAGCATTTT
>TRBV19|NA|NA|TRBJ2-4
CASSTLPRGDKNIQYF
TGTGCCAGTAGTACCCTCCCCAGGGGGGACAAAAACATTCAGTACTTC
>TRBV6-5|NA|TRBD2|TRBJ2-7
CASKEASGRYEQYF
TGTGCCAGCAAGGAGGCTAGCGGACGATACGAGCAGTACTTC